The 27 T cell receptor beta chains given below trace back to one sample, sequenced in a study of cytomegalovirus exposure and HLA in healthy donors. Measured with immunoSEQ multiplex PCR; TCRdb has only the in-frame clones, and not every one. The profile shows tens of thousands of clones, over 85% of them singletons. The sequenced sample consisted of PBMCs. The receptors shown here come from a woman aged 30 to 39 in good health and CMV-seronegative.

V is TRBV5-5 and J is TRBJ1-1; D possibly corresponds to TRBD1 (6 bases). CDR1 and CDR2 from the germline V gene are SGHKS and YYEKEE (reference sequence). With 4 bases removed from V and 1 base from J, the gap between germline ends came to 11 bases. The CDR3 is 14 amino acids. CDR3 protein: CASSIPGQNTEAFF. The CDR3, as DNA: TGTGCCAGCAGCATTCCGGGACAGAACACTGAAGCTTTCTTT.

The chain links TRBV27 to TRBJ2-1, with 8 bases aligning to TRBD1. The junction had 13 bases not matched to a gene; V was cut back by 6 bases and J by 9 bases. Germline CDR1 MNHEY, CDR2 SMNVEV (reference sequence). The CDR3 totals 15 residues. The CDR3 DNA reads as TGTGCCAGCAGGGGGACAGGTCTCCTTCTGGTTGAGCAGTTCTTC. Protein sequence: CASRGTGLLLVEQFF.

The chain employs TRBV11-2 and TRBJ2-1; 7 nucleotides agree with TRBD1. There are 15 residues in the CDR3. Germline V gene sequence: CDR1 SGHAT, CDR2 FQNNGV. V shed 5 bases and J 6 bases; nucleotides not matched to a gene: 10. This CDR3 is CASSPDRVESNEQFF. The CDR3 DNA follows: TGTGCCAGCAGCCCTGACAGGGTCGAATCCAATGAGCAGTTCTTC.

The CDR3 DNA reads TGTGCCAGCAGCTCGATCGCGGCATCCGGGGAGCTGTTTTTT. This sequence encodes CASSSIAASGELFF. The chain employs TRBV7-9 and TRBJ2-2, with unresolved D. Trimming removed 4 bases from V and 6 bases from J, with 12 bases in between. The germline gives CDR1 SEHNR, CDR2 FQNEAQ (reference sequence). This CDR3 is built from 14 residues. The full variable domain, rest sourced from reference TRBV7-9 and TRBJ2-2, is DTGVSQNPRHKITKRGQNVTFRCDPISEHNRLYWYRQTLGQGPEFLTYFQNEAQLEKSRLLSDRFSAERPKGSFSTLEIQRTEQGDSAMYLCASSSIAASGELFFGEGSRLTVL.

This clone was observed a single time. The V and J genes are TRBV19 and TRBJ1-2, with D unclear. V was cut by 3 bases and J by 5 bases, with 7 bases left in between. There are 12 residues in the CDR3. CDR1 LNHDA and CDR2 SQIVND come from the germline V gene (reference sequence). The CDR3 reads CASSIPVYGYTF. The CDR3 DNA is TGTGCCAGTAGTATCCCCGTTTATGGCTACACCTTC. Variable domain in full (rest from reference TRBV19 and TRBJ1-2): DGGITQSPKYLFRKEGQNVTLSCEQNLNHDAMYWYRQDPGQGLRLIYYSQIVNDFQKGDIAEGYSVSREKKESFPLTVTSAQKNPTAFYLCASSIPVYGYTFGSGTRLTVV.

This clone was seen only once. The chain is built from TRBV10-3 and TRBJ1-5, with TRBD1 identical over 9 bases. The V segment lost 6 bases and the J segment 2 bases; nucleotides outside the gene matches: 5. The CDR3 contains 15 residues. Germline assignment: CDR1 ENHRY and CDR2 SYGVKD. CDR3 sequence (DNA): TGTGCCATCAGCTCGGACAGGGGTGGCAATCAGCCCCAGCATTTT. Amino acid sequence: CAISSDRGGNQPQHF.

This sequence joins TRBV12-5 and TRBJ1-1, with TRBD1 matching over 10 bases. CDR1 LGHNT and CDR2 FRNRAP come from the germline V gene. With 6 bases clipped from V and 6 bases from J, the junction kept 13 bases outside the gene matches. The CDR3 covers 16 residues. CDR3 sequence (DNA): TGTGCTAGTGGCCTCCCCGGGACAGGGGATGGGTCTGAAGCTTTCTTT. This sequence encodes CASGLPGTGDGSEAFF.

The CDR3 DNA sequence: TGTGCCAGCAGGGGTCAGGGGTCTGGGGCCAACGTCCTGACTTTC. Translated: CASRGQGSGANVLTF. The V and J genes are TRBV2 and TRBJ2-6, with D possibly TRBD1 on 6 matching bases. CDR1 and CDR2 (germline): SNHLY, FYNNEI. The CDR3 is made up of 15 amino acids. Trimming removed 6 bases from V and 1 base from J, with 10 bases in between.

This clone was picked up one time. V usage is TRBV18 and J usage is TRBJ2-7; 15 nucleotides agree with TRBD2. V was clipped by 3 bases and J by 3 bases; unmatched bases: 3. This CDR3 contains 16 residues. Germline V CDR1 and CDR2: KGHSH, LQKENI. The chain's CDR3 is CASSPGLAGGRYEQYF. The CDR3 DNA follows: TGTGCCAGCTCACCCGGACTAGCGGGAGGGCGCTACGAGCAGTACTTC.

This chain joins TRBV7-9 and TRBJ2-5, with a possible D match to TRBD1 (5 bases). V lost 6 bases and J lost 0, with 14 bases in between. The CDR3 is made up of 15 amino acids. The germline V gene encodes CDR1 SEHNR and CDR2 FQNEAQ (reference sequence). CDR3 sequence (DNA): TGTGCCAGCAGACACACAGGTGGGAACCAAGAGACCCAGTACTTC. This codes for CASRHTGGNQETQYF. The complete variable domain, with remaining parts taken from reference TRBV7-9 and TRBJ2-5, reads DTGVSQNPRHKITKRGQNVTFRCDPISEHNRLYWYRQTLGQGPEFLTYFQNEAQLEKSRLLSDRFSAERPKGSFSTLEIQRTEQGDSAMYLCASRHTGGNQETQYFGPGTRLLVL.

Only one count was recorded for this clone. The J gene is TRBJ2-7, the V gene TRBV7-2, with a weak D call TRBD1 (6 bases). The CDR3 covers 16 residues. Germline V gives CDR1 SGHTA, CDR2 FQGNSA. V lost 2 bases and J lost 1, with 15 bases in between. The CDR3 region has the DNA TGTGCCAGCAGCTTACGTACAGGGACCCTATCCTACGAGCAGTACTTC. This codes for CASSLRTGTLSYEQYF.

This clone occurred a few times. This chain uses TRBV19 with TRBJ1-5; 8 positions agree with TRBD1. CDR3 length: 16 residues. The V gene's germline CDR1 is LNHDA and CDR2 SQIVND (reference sequence). V lost 5 bases, J lost 0 bases, and 6 bases stayed unmatched. The DNA of the CDR3 is TGTGCCAGTAGTCCCCGGACAGGGAGTAGCAATCAGCCCCAGCATTTT. Its protein product is CASSPRTGSSNQPQHF.

The chain carries TRBV5-1 and TRBJ2-5; TRBD2 aligns across 7 bases. Trimming at V came to 0 bases and at J to 5 bases, leaving 7 bases not matched to a gene. CDR1 and CDR2 (germline): SGHRS, YFSETQ. This CDR3 is built from 15 residues. This chain's CDR3 is CASSLVAGEWETQYF. CDR3 bases: TGCGCCAGCAGCTTGGTTGCGGGAGAATGGGAGACCCAGTACTTC.

The chain recombines TRBV27 with TRBJ2-7, with 8 bases aligning to TRBD1. From germline, CDR1 is MNHEY and CDR2 SMNVEV (reference sequence). CDR3 length: 14 amino acids. Unmatched junction bases numbered 6, after V lost 8 bases and J lost 0 bases. The DNA of the CDR3 is TGTGCCAGCCGAAGGACAGGGAGCTCCTACGAGCAGTACTTC. Protein sequence: CASRRTGSSYEQYF.

The chain uses TRBV5-4 and TRBJ2-7; no firm D call. This CDR3 contains 13 residues. Germline assignment: CDR1 SGHNT and CDR2 YYREEE (reference sequence). Trimming pared 5 bases from V and 9 bases from J, leaving 18 bases between. The CDR3 nucleotides are TGTGCCAGCAGACTTAGCAGTGCTCCGGGGCAGTACTTC. It yields the protein CASRLSSAPGQYF.

The chain links TRBV6-6 to TRBJ1-1; TRBD1 might be the D (5 bases). Trimming removed 11 bases at V and 1 base at J, with 11 bases between. Germline-derived CDR1 and CDR2 are MNHNY and SVGAGI (reference sequence). CDR3 length: 12 amino acids. CDR3 in DNA: TGTGCCCTGGGGGGGAGGAACACTGAAGCTTTCTTT. This sequence encodes CALGGRNTEAFF.

This clone came up once. This chain links TRBV4-2 with TRBJ2-7; 11 positions match TRBD2. Germline CDR1 is LGHNA and CDR2 is YNFKEQ. J was trimmed by 4 bases and V by 4 bases; bases with no gene match: 9. The CDR3 sequence is 16 residues long. CDR3: CASSLTSGVGDYEQYF. In DNA, the CDR3 is TGTGCCAGCAGCCTGACTAGCGGGGTGGGGGATTACGAGCAGTACTTC.

The gene calls are TRBV7-2 and TRBJ2-7; possibly TRBD2 for D (5 bases). V lost 3 bases and J 4 bases, leaving 10 bases between the germline ends. CDR1 and CDR2 from the germline V gene are SGHTA and FQGNSA. The CDR3 is 13 residues long. CDR3 sequence reads: CASSFGVRYEQYF. DNA for the CDR3: TGTGCCAGCAGCTTCGGGGTACGGTACGAGCAGTACTTC.

The chain is built from TRBV13 and TRBJ2-2; 12 bases fit TRBD2. J was trimmed by 4 bases and V by 5 bases; bases with no gene match: 5. CDR1 PRHDT and CDR2 FYEKMQ come from the germline V gene (reference sequence). This CDR3 is 16 amino acids long. The DNA for the CDR3 is TGTGCCAGCAGCACCCGACTAGCGGGAGTCACCGGGGAGCTGTTTTTT. Protein product: CASSTRLAGVTGELFF.

J is TRBJ2-1 and V is TRBV7-2; 12 bases fit TRBD1. The junction had 5 bases not matched to a gene; V was cut back by 5 bases and J by 9 bases. The CDR3 consists of 14 residues. Germline values: CDR1 SGHTA, CDR2 FQGNSA. CDR3 sequence (DNA): TGTGCCAGCAGCCCGGGACAGGGGGCCGGTGAGCAGTTCTTC. It specifies CASSPGQGAGEQFF. The variable domain in full, completed from reference TRBV7-2 and TRBJ2-1, reads GAGVSQSPSNKVTEKGKDVELRCDPISGHTALYWYRQSLGQGLEFLIYFQGNSAPDKSGLPSDRFSAERTGGSVSTLTIQRTQQEDSAVYLCASSPGQGAGEQFFGPGTRLTVL.

The genes are TRBV7-2 and TRBJ2-5, with 9 bases matching TRBD1. The germline V gene has CDR1 SGHTA and CDR2 FQGNSA. The CDR3 has 14 amino acids. Trimming cost V 3 bases and J 6 bases; bases outside gene matches: 5. The DNA for the CDR3 is TGTGCCAGCAGCTTTGGGACAGGGATTCAGACCCAGTACTTC. This gives the protein CASSFGTGIQTQYF.

The gene calls are TRBV10-2 and TRBJ2-3; tentatively, D is TRBD2 (6 bases). V dropped 2 bases and J dropped 3 bases, with 12 bases sitting between them. Germline V gene sequence: CDR1 WSHSY, CDR2 SAAADI. CDR3 length: 15 residues. CDR3 in DNA: TGCGCCAGCAGTGAGGCCCTTGGGGGGACAGATACGCAGTATTTT. Translated, it gives CASSEALGGTDTQYF.

The rearrangement joins TRBV4-2 to TRBJ1-2, with D perhaps matching TRBD1 (5 bases). Trimming shortened V by 1 base and J by 5 bases, and 11 bases separated the two germline ends. The CDR3 is 14 residues long. Germline V gene data show CDR1 as LGHNA and CDR2 as YNFKEQ. CDR3: CASSQGVRVYGYTF. The CDR3 DNA is TGTGCCAGCAGCCAAGGGGTCAGGGTATATGGCTACACCTTC.

The chain recombines TRBV4-2 with TRBJ2-5; D may be TRBD1 (6 bases). There are 16 residues in the CDR3. Germline V gene data show CDR1 as LGHNA and CDR2 as YNFKEQ. The ends were cut back, 0 bases at V and 5 bases at J, with 16 bases in the middle. This chain's CDR3 is CASSQDGLGAVETQYF. The CDR3 region has the DNA TGTGCCAGCAGCCAAGACGGGCTGGGGGCCGTTGAGACCCAGTACTTC.

This clone was detected a few times. The V gene is TRBV30, the J gene TRBJ2-7; D is possibly TRBD2 (5 bases). Germline CDR1 is GTSNPN and CDR2 is SVGIG (reference sequence). This CDR3 is 14 amino acids long. V gave up 1 base and J gave up 2 bases, with 12 bases separating them. The CDR3 loop reads CAWSGEGRTYEQYF. Written as DNA, the CDR3 is TGTGCCTGGAGTGGCGAGGGCAGAACCTACGAGCAGTACTTC.

V is TRBV7-8 and J is TRBJ2-1; 10 nucleotides align to TRBD2. Germline V gene data show CDR1 as SGHVS and CDR2 as FQNEAQ. With V trimmed by 5 bases and J by 9 bases, 25 bases remained unmatched. There are 20 residues in the CDR3. This CDR3 reads CASSPHRVSSGSTKTSEQFF. The CDR3, as DNA: TGTGCCAGCAGCCCCCATAGGGTGTCTAGCGGGAGTACCAAGACATCTGAGCAGTTCTTC.

The genes are TRBV2 and TRBJ1-2, with a possible D match to TRBD1 (6 bases). CDR1 and CDR2 from the germline V gene are SNHLY and FYNNEI. V shed 0 bases and J shed 9 bases, with 14 bases lying between them. The CDR3 contains 14 residues. CDR3 nucleotide sequence: TGTGCCAGCAGTGAAGCTCCCCAGACAGGCCGCTACACCTTC. As protein: CASSEAPQTGRYTF.